Given below is one TCR beta chain in context. This sample was included in a study of T cell repertoires in cytomegalovirus infection. TCRdb re-called the reads through MiXCR, storing one row per CDR3 protein. Found here are about 98,000 distinct CDR3 sequences, about 15% of them singletons; the top ten hold more than 7%. Per the germline V gene, CDR1 is SGHTA and CDR2 is FQGNSA. The CDR3 has 12 residues. V lost 5 bases and J lost 8, with 9 bases in between. The sequenced sample consisted of PBMCs. The TCR sequence derives from a human donor in good health (CMV status not recorded). Some clones in this sample may be carry-over from other donors' samples. This sequence joins TRBV7-2 and TRBJ2-2, with unresolved D. CDR3 protein: CASSRSYGELFF. The CDR3 DNA sequence: TGTGCCAGCAGCCGATCTTATGGGGAGCTGTTTTTT.